This is a list of T cell receptor beta chains from one sample in a study of shared clonotypes between healthy human individuals. Some clones are missing from TCRdb's copy, which holds only in-frame ones; the method was immunoSEQ multiplex PCR. The sample shows around 700,000 clones, roughly 94% of them seen only once. The source material was naive CD8+ T cells sorted from blood. The receptor source for this set is a man aged 30 to 39 in good health. Each CDR3 is given with its conserved first and last residue. Fields, in order: clone size, D gene, J gene, V gene, CDR3 DNA, CDR3 protein. The D gene is left open where the match is weak. The listing skips clone size in some rows; elsewhere it reads once, few, many or a size class.

clone_size: -; d_call: -; j_call: TRBJ2-1; v_call: TRBV29-1; cdr3_nt: TGCAGCGGCGAACTACGGGAGTTGAACAATGAGCAGTTCTTC; cdr3_aa: CSGELRELNNEQFF
clone_size: -; d_call: -; j_call: TRBJ2-7; v_call: TRBV7-9; cdr3_nt: TGTGCCAGCAGCTTAGCGCAGTCGCACGAGGACGAGCAGTACTTC; cdr3_aa: CASSLAQSHEDEQYF
clone_size: -; d_call: -; j_call: TRBJ1-2; v_call: TRBV25-1; cdr3_nt: TGTGCCAGCGGCCCCAGGGGTGGCTACACCTTC; cdr3_aa: CASGPRGGYTF
clone_size: -; d_call: TRBD1; j_call: TRBJ2-2; v_call: TRBV6-6; cdr3_nt: TGTGCCAGCAGACGGGACAGGGGGCCGGGGGAGCTGTTTTTT; cdr3_aa: CASRRDRGPGELFF
clone_size: -; d_call: -; j_call: TRBJ2-3; v_call: TRBV9; cdr3_nt: TGTGCCAGCAGCGGCGAGGTGTCGGACGGCGGGACAAGGGGCGTAAAGTATTTT; cdr3_aa: CASSGEVSDGGTRGVKYF
clone_size: -; d_call: -; j_call: TRBJ1-1; v_call: TRBV5-1; cdr3_nt: TGCGCCAGCAGCTTGTACCCGGGTGACACTGAAGCTTTCTTT; cdr3_aa: CASSLYPGDTEAFF
clone_size: once; d_call: -; j_call: TRBJ2-7; v_call: TRBV11-2; cdr3_nt: TGTGCCAGCAGCTACCCAATGGGGGCTCCCTACGAGCAGTACTTC; cdr3_aa: CASSYPMGAPYEQYF
clone_size: -; d_call: -; j_call: TRBJ2-7; v_call: TRBV11-2; cdr3_nt: TGTGCCAGCAGCTTAGGACCAGGGAGCTACGAGCAGTACTTC; cdr3_aa: CASSLGPGSYEQYF
clone_size: -; d_call: TRBD2; j_call: TRBJ2-3; v_call: TRBV7-6; cdr3_nt: TGTGCCAGCAGCCAACCCGGGACTAGCGCAGATACGCAGTATTTT; cdr3_aa: CASSQPGTSADTQYF
clone_size: -; d_call: -; j_call: TRBJ2-7; v_call: TRBV4-1; cdr3_nt: TGCGCCAGCAGCTACGATACCGCCGACGGTACTGGGCAGTACTTC; cdr3_aa: CASSYDTADGTGQYF
clone_size: -; d_call: TRBD1; j_call: TRBJ1-2; v_call: TRBV27; cdr3_nt: TGTGCCAGCAGCGTGGACAGGTACTATGGCTACACCTTC; cdr3_aa: CASSVDRYYGYTF
clone_size: -; d_call: TRBD2; j_call: TRBJ2-5; v_call: TRBV5-4; cdr3_nt: TGTGCCAGCAGCCCGGGAAGGGGTAGCGGGACCGACTTAGGGGAGACCCAGTACTTC; cdr3_aa: CASSPGRGSGTDLGETQYF
clone_size: -; d_call: -; j_call: TRBJ2-5; v_call: TRBV21-1; cdr3_nt: TGTGCCGTAACTAGGCTGGCGGGAGGGCCCGGGGAGACCCAGTACTTC; cdr3_aa: CAVTRLAGGPGETQYF
clone_size: few; d_call: -; j_call: TRBJ1-5; v_call: TRBV28; cdr3_nt: TGTGCCAGCAGTACGTTAGAGGACACCAAACGCAATCAGCCCCAGCATTTT; cdr3_aa: CASSTLEDTKRNQPQHF
clone_size: -; d_call: TRBD1; j_call: TRBJ1-1; v_call: TRBV6-6; cdr3_nt: TGTGCCAGCAGTGGGACAGGGGACGACGGGGCTGAAGCTTTCTTT; cdr3_aa: CASSGTGDDGAEAFF
clone_size: -; d_call: -; j_call: TRBJ2-1; v_call: TRBV29-1; cdr3_nt: TGCAGCGTTGTTCCTGTGACAGATGACTACAATGAGCAGTTCTTC; cdr3_aa: CSVVPVTDDYNEQFF